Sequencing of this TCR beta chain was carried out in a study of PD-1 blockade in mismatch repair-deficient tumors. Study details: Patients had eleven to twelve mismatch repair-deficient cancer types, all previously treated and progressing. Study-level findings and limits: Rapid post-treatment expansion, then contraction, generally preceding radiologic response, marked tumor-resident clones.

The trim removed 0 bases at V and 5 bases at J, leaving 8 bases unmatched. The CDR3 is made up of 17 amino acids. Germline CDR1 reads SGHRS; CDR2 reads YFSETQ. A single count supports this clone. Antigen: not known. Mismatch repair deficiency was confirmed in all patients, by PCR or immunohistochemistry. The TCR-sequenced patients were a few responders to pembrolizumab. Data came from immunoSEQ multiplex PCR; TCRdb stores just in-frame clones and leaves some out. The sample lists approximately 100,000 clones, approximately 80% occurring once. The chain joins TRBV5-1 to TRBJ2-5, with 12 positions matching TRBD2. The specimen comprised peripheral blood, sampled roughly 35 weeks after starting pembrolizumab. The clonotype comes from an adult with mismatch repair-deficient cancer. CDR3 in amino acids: CASSLGGTTSGRETQYF. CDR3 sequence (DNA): TGCGCCAGCAGCTTGGGCGGGACCACTAGCGGGAGGGAGACCCAGTACTTC.